Shown below are 21 T cell receptor beta chains from a single sample sequenced in a study of blood T cell repertoires in COVID-19. The table came from immunoSEQ multiplex PCR; TCRdb's copy has only in-frame clones and leaves some out. The sample records about 280,000 clones, 85% to 90% being singletons. The sequenced sample was peripheral blood. The origin of the receptors is a young woman with COVID-19, enrolled during active disease.

This clone was seen just once. This sequence joins TRBV6-4 and TRBJ2-3, with TRBD2 matching 13 bases. The CDR3 extends over 17 amino acids. V lost 3 bases, J lost 5 bases, and 8 bases stayed unmatched. Germline V gene sequence: CDR1 MRHNA, CDR2 SNTAGT. Here the CDR3 DNA reads TGTGCCAGCAGTGAGTCCGGACTAGCGGGAGTAGGAGATACGCAGTATTTT. Protein product: CASSESGLAGVGDTQYF.

The DNA for the CDR3 is TGTGCCAGCAGCACCCAAGGCGGGGCACGCTCTGGAAACACCATATATTTT. This sequence encodes CASSTQGGARSGNTIYF. The chain combines TRBV3-1 (or the pseudogene TRBV3-2) with TRBJ1-3; tentative D call: TRBD1 (5 bases). V lost 5 bases to trimming and J lost 0 bases, with 17 bases between them. The CDR3 runs 17 residues. Germline V lookup: CDR1 LGHDT, CDR2 YNNKEL (reference sequence).

The genes are TRBV29-1 and TRBJ2-7; 9 bases map to TRBD1. This CDR3 contains 13 residues. From germline, CDR1 is SQVTM and CDR2 ANQGSEA. V was pared by 7 bases and J by 1 base, with 5 bases of the junction left unmatched. The CDR3 sequence is CSALTGGSYEQYF. CDR3 coding DNA: TGCAGCGCCCTGACAGGGGGATCCTACGAGCAGTACTTC.

The genes are TRBV6-5 and TRBJ1-5, with unresolved D. The CDR3 runs to 14 residues. From germline, CDR1 is MNHEY and CDR2 SVGAGI. The V end lost 5 bases, the J end lost 5 bases, and 13 bases lay between the germline ends. The CDR3 spells CASSPTGSYQPQHF. CDR3 DNA sequence: TGTGCCAGCAGTCCCACGGGGTCGTATCAGCCCCAGCATTTT.

This chain uses TRBV11-2 with TRBJ1-1, with TRBD1 identical over 8 bases. In germline, CDR1 is SGHAT, CDR2 FQNNGV. CDR3 length equals 19 residues. Trimming took 5 bases from V and 6 from J; bases not matched to a gene: 23. CDR3 residues: CASSPIRTDRDRGRAEAFF. CDR3 nucleotide sequence: TGTGCCAGCAGCCCGATTCGGACGGACAGGGATCGTGGTAGGGCTGAAGCTTTCTTT.

V usage is TRBV28 and J usage is TRBJ2-1; D possibly corresponds to TRBD1 (5 bases). The V gene's germline CDR1 is MDHEN and CDR2 SYDVKM. CDR3 length: 14 residues. Trimming cost V 6 bases and J 3 bases, with 12 bases left between them. Written as DNA, the CDR3 is TGTGCCAGCAGCCTGACAGCTTACTACAATGAGCAGTTCTTC. Amino acid sequence: CASSLTAYYNEQFF. Complete variable domain (other parts from reference TRBV28 and TRBJ2-1): DVKVTQSSRYLVKRTGEKVFLECVQDMDHENMFWYRQDPGLGLRLIYFSYDVKMKEKGDIPEGYSVSREKKERFSLILESASTNQTSMYLCASSLTAYYNEQFFGPGTRLTVL.

The rearrangement links TRBV5-1 to TRBJ1-4; no clear D gene. The CDR3 has 14 residues. Trimming took 2 bases from V and 6 from J, leaving 11 bases between them. Germline V gene data show CDR1 as SGHRS and CDR2 as YFSETQ. CDR3 in amino acids: CASSFGGWDEKLFF. CDR3 in DNA: TGCGCCAGCAGCTTTGGAGGGTGGGATGAAAAACTGTTTTTT.

The chain couples TRBV7-2 to TRBJ2-5; TRBD2 is a possible D gene (6 bases). Germline CDR1 is SGHTA and CDR2 is FQGNSA. Trimming took 5 bases from V and 5 from J, leaving 15 bases between them. CDR3 length: 14 residues. CDR3 DNA sequence: TGTGCCAGCAGCGGGAGAGGGGCGGGGGAGACCCAGTACTTC. Translating it yields CASSGRGAGETQYF.

The V gene is TRBV6-2 or TRBV6-3, the J gene TRBJ2-1; 14 nucleotides align to TRBD2. CDR1 MNHEY and CDR2 SVGEGT come from the germline V gene. The junction had 10 bases not matched to a gene; V was cut back by 6 bases and J by 3 bases. This CDR3 contains 18 residues. CDR3: CASSRLAGGSFYYNEQFF. As DNA, the CDR3 is TGTGCCAGCAGCCGACTAGCGGGAGGGAGTTTTTACTACAATGAGCAGTTCTTC.

The chain joins TRBV7-2 to TRBJ2-2; TRBD2 agrees at 8 bases. Trimming took 4 bases from V and 1 from J; bases not matched to a gene: 2. Germline V gives CDR1 SGHTA, CDR2 FQGNSA. This CDR3 has 15 residues. In nucleotides, the CDR3 is TGTGCCAGCAGCTCGGGACTAGGGAACACCGGGGAGCTGTTTTTT. Protein: CASSSGLGNTGELFF. Combining the CDR3 with reference TRBV7-2 and TRBJ2-2 gives the whole variable domain GAGVSQSPSNKVTEKGKDVELRCDPISGHTALYWYRQSLGQGLEFLIYFQGNSAPDKSGLPSDRFSAERTGGSVSTLTIQRTQQEDSAVYLCASSSGLGNTGELFFGEGSRLTVL.

The CDR3, as DNA: TGTGCCAGCAGCCGCTCAGGGGGTCAAGAGACCCAGTACTTC. Translating gives CASSRSGGQETQYF. V is TRBV5-6 and J is TRBJ2-5; TRBD1 aligns across 7 bases. V was pared by 4 bases and J by 2 bases, with 5 bases of the junction left unmatched. Germline values: CDR1 SGHDT, CDR2 YYEEEE. CDR3 length: 14 residues.

The chain combines TRBV5-1 with TRBJ2-1; 9 nucleotides align to TRBD2. Germline V CDR1 and CDR2: SGHRS, YFSETQ. CDR3 length equals 18 residues. With 0 bases clipped from V and 11 bases from J, the junction kept 18 bases outside the gene matches. The CDR3 region has the DNA TGCGCCAGCAGCTTGGCCCTTAGGCGGGAGGGCCTAGGAGGGAAGCAGTTCTTC. Translation: CASSLALRREGLGGKQFF.

This chain joins TRBV28 and TRBJ1-1; 7 nucleotides agree with TRBD1. V gave up 5 bases and J gave up 0 bases; unmatched junction bases: 6. CDR1 is MDHEN and CDR2 is SYDVKM in the germline V gene. The CDR3 runs 15 residues. The CDR3 protein is CASSTYRGLNTEAFF. The DNA for the CDR3 is TGTGCCAGCAGTACCTACAGGGGTTTGAACACTGAAGCTTTCTTT.

The chain combines TRBV12-2 with TRBJ2-5; the table's D gene call, TRBD1, was not cross checked with the DNA. TRBV12-2 is a pseudogene locus. CDR3 size: 16 residues. The chain's CDR3 is CASRLDPGTGKETQYF. CDR3 nucleotide sequence: TGTGCAAGTCGCTTAGATCCAGGGACAGGGAAAGAGACCCAGTACTTC.

The chain uses TRBV5-1 and TRBJ2-2; perhaps TRBD2 as D (5 bases). Germline V gives CDR1 SGHRS, CDR2 YFSETQ. Deletions cut 0 bases from V and 0 bases from J, with 9 bases between. CDR3 length: 16 residues. The CDR3 nucleotides read TGCGCCAGCAGCTTGGCCAGCGGAGCGAACACCGGGGAGCTGTTTTTT. Its protein is CASSLASGANTGELFF. Variable domain in full (rest from reference TRBV5-1 and TRBJ2-2): KAGVTQTPRYLIKTRGQQVTLSCSPISGHRSVSWYQQTPGQGLQFLFEYFSETQRNKGNFPGRFSGRQFSNSRSEMNVSTLELGDSALYLCASSLASGANTGELFFGEGSRLTVL.

The chain joins TRBV9 to TRBJ2-3, with 9 bases fitting TRBD2. Germline CDR1 SGDLS, CDR2 YYNGEE. V was clipped by 2 bases and J by 5 bases; unmatched bases: 9. The CDR3 consists of 16 residues. CDR3 bases: TGTGCCAGCAGCGTGTTCCTAGCGGGGTCCGGAGATACGCAGTATTTT. Its protein is CASSVFLAGSGDTQYF.

This chain joins TRBV18 and TRBJ1-3; D gene unclear. Trimming stripped 2 bases from V and 3 bases from J, with 11 bases between. Germline CDR1 KGHSH, CDR2 LQKENI. The CDR3 sequence is 15 residues long. The CDR3 nucleotides are TGTGCCAGCTCACCAGGCAGGATAGGTGGAAACACCATATATTTT. As protein: CASSPGRIGGNTIYF.

The gene calls are TRBV27 and TRBJ2-7; 8 bases agree with TRBD2. The germline V gene has CDR1 MNHEY and CDR2 SMNVEV (reference sequence). The CDR3 has 16 amino acids. The trim removed 3 bases at V and 6 bases at J, leaving 13 bases unmatched. The CDR3 is CASSFHGTSSLGEQYF. CDR3 DNA sequence: TGTGCCAGCAGTTTCCACGGGACTAGTTCCTTAGGCGAGCAGTACTTC.

This clone was found a few times. V usage is TRBV7-9 and J usage is TRBJ1-1; TRBD1 matches 8 bases. The germline V gene encodes CDR1 SEHNR and CDR2 FQNEAQ (reference sequence). J was trimmed by 1 base and V by 3 bases; bases with no gene match: 1. This CDR3 region has 14 residues. The DNA for the CDR3 is TGTGCCAGCAGCTTTCAGGGGGCGAACACTGAAGCTTTCTTT. It encodes CASSFQGANTEAFF.

The chain links TRBV15 to TRBJ2-1, with TRBD2 identical over 9 bases. CDR1 and CDR2 from the germline V gene are LNHNV and YYDKDF (reference sequence). The CDR3 runs 16 residues. Losses at the gene ends were 1 base for V and 7 bases for J; bases not matched to a gene: 8. CDR3 protein: CATSRAVAGGVNEQFF. The DNA of the CDR3 is TGTGCCACCAGCAGAGCGGTGGCGGGAGGGGTTAATGAGCAGTTCTTC.

The J gene is TRBJ2-1, the V gene TRBV5-4, with 8 bases matching TRBD2. The CDR3 length is 16 residues. Germline CDR1 reads SGHNT; CDR2 reads YYREEE (reference sequence). With 5 bases clipped from V and 7 bases from J, the junction kept 14 bases outside the gene matches. The CDR3 is CASSRGGTRSANEQFF. For the CDR3, the DNA is TGTGCCAGCAGTCGCGGCGGGACTAGATCGGCGAATGAGCAGTTCTTC.